The 28 T cell receptor beta chains given below trace back to one sample, sequenced in a study of blood T cell repertoires in COVID-19. Clones were read by immunoSEQ multiplex PCR, and TCRdb kept only the in-frame ones, dropping some. Among about 380,000 clones listed, nearly 90% were seen once. What was sequenced was peripheral blood. These receptors all come from a man in his late teens or twenties with active or convalescent COVID-19.

V usage is TRBV5-8 and J usage is TRBJ1-3; TRBD1 matches at 7 bases. CDR3 length: 14 amino acids. J was trimmed by 2 bases and V by 4 bases; bases with no gene match: 3. CDR1 SGHTS and CDR2 YDEGEE come from the germline V gene. CDR3 region: CASSGGQPGNTIYF. As DNA, the CDR3 is TGTGCCAGCAGCGGGGGACAGCCTGGAAACACCATATATTTT.

This chain uses TRBV4-1 with TRBJ1-4, with unresolved D. From germline, CDR1 is MGHRA and CDR2 YSYEKL. CDR3 length: 15 residues. Trimming left V 3 bases short and J 0 bases short, with 8 bases between. CDR3 sequence: CASSQHSATNEKLFF. In DNA, the CDR3 is TGCGCCAGCAGCCAGCACAGTGCAACTAATGAAAAACTGTTTTTT.

The chain is built from TRBV5-1 and TRBJ2-5; D may be TRBD1 (5 bases). Trimming pared 5 bases from V and 2 bases from J, leaving 10 bases between. Germline CDR1 is SGHRS and CDR2 is YFSETQ. This CDR3 contains 13 residues. CDR3 sequence: CASRMTVQETQYF. The CDR3 DNA reads TGCGCCAGCAGGATGACAGTACAAGAGACCCAGTACTTC.

This rearrangement joins TRBV6-5 to TRBJ1-2; no clear D gene. The V gene lost 7 bases and the J gene lost 4 bases, with 16 bases spanning the gap. This CDR3 is built from 14 residues. Per the germline V gene, CDR1 is MNHEY and CDR2 is SVGAGI. The DNA of the CDR3 is TGTGCCAGCACTGGAACACCCGGCGGCTATGGCTACACCTTC. Encoded protein: CASTGTPGGYGYTF.

The chain uses TRBV6-2 or TRBV6-3 and TRBJ2-3, with D uncertain. Germline values: CDR1 MNHEY, CDR2 SVGEGT. CDR3 length: 15 amino acids. Trimming took 6 bases from V and 3 from J, leaving 16 bases between them. CDR3 sequence: CASSLAMGLTDTQYF. CDR3 nucleotide sequence: TGTGCCAGCAGCTTAGCAATGGGTCTGACAGATACGCAGTATTTT.

The V and J genes are TRBV11-2 and TRBJ1-1; D gene uncertain. CDR1 is SGHAT, CDR2 FQNNGV, per germline. With 2 bases removed from V and 2 bases from J, the gap between germline ends came to 9 bases. The CDR3 length is 14 residues. The CDR3 DNA follows: TGTGCCAGCAGCTTACGGAGCCCCAACACTGAAGCTTTCTTT. This translates into CASSLRSPNTEAFF.

V gene TRBV6-1 combines with J gene TRBJ1-5, with TRBD1 matching 7 bases. Trimming removed 4 bases from V and 0 bases from J; junction bases left unmatched: 9. The germline gives CDR1 MNHNS, CDR2 SASEGT. The CDR3 has 17 residues. CDR3 sequence: CASSVPAQGTSNQPQHF. The CDR3 DNA reads as TGTGCCAGCAGTGTTCCCGCACAGGGGACTAGCAATCAGCCCCAGCATTTT.

V and J are TRBV29-1 and TRBJ1-2, with D uncertain. The V and J ends lost 5 bases and 7 bases respectively, with 17 bases between them. The CDR3 extends over 13 amino acids. Germline V gene data show CDR1 as SQVTM and CDR2 as ANQGSEA. The CDR3 loop is CSVFVGGRLGYTF. In DNA, the CDR3 is TGCAGCGTTTTTGTGGGCGGGAGACTTGGCTACACCTTC.

This clone was detected a few times. The chain uses TRBV9 and TRBJ2-1; D remains ambiguous. The V end was cut by 3 bases, the J end by 4 bases, with 14 bases between. The CDR3 sequence is 15 residues long. The germline V gene encodes CDR1 SGDLS and CDR2 YYNGEE. CDR3 bases: TGTGCCAGCAGCGCCCGGGTGACCTCTTACAATGAGCAGTTCTTC. This encodes CASSARVTSYNEQFF. Full variable domain (missing parts from reference TRBV9 and TRBJ2-1): DSGVTQTPKHLITATGQRVTLRCSPRSGDLSVYWYQQSLDQGLQFLIQYYNGEERAKGNILERFSAQQFPDLHSELNLSSLELGDSALYFCASSARVTSYNEQFFGPGTRLTVL.

The chain links TRBV19 to TRBJ1-1, with D hard to call. The length of the CDR3 is 13 residues. V shed 7 bases and J shed 5 bases, with 14 bases lying between them. Germline CDR1 and CDR2: LNHDA and SQIVND (reference sequence). The CDR3 DNA reads TGTGCCAGTAATTCTTTGCGAATGACTGAAGCTTTCTTT. Translated, it gives CASNSLRMTEAFF. The full variable domain, with the rest looked up from reference TRBV19 and TRBJ1-1, is DGGITQSPKYLFRKEGQNVTLSCEQNLNHDAMYWYRQDPGQGLRLIYYSQIVNDFQKGDIAEGYSVSREKKESFPLTVTSAQKNPTAFYLCASNSLRMTEAFFGQGTRLTVV.

CDR3 DNA sequence: TGTGCCAGCTCACCCGACAGGGTTTCTTCACCCCTCCACTTT. Amino acids: CASSPDRVSSPLHF. The chain joins TRBV18 to TRBJ1-6; 7 nucleotides line up with TRBD1. The CDR3 extends over 14 amino acids. Looked up from germline, CDR1 is KGHSH and CDR2 is LQKENI. J gave up 9 bases and V 3 bases, and 5 bases lay outside the gene matches. Supplemented by reference TRBV18 and TRBJ1-6, the full variable domain reads NAGVMQNPRHLVRRRGQEARLRCSPMKGHSHVYWYRQLPEEGLKFMVYLQKENIIDESGMPKERFSAEFPKEGPSILRIQQVVRGDSAAYFCASSPDRVSSPLHFGNGTRLTVT.

Only one count was recorded for this clone. This chain links TRBV7-9 with TRBJ2-5, with 9 nucleotides matching TRBD1. The CDR3 covers 15 residues. Trimming cost V 4 bases and J 5 bases; bases outside gene matches: 8. Germline CDR1 reads SEHNR; CDR2 reads FQNEAQ (reference sequence). The CDR3: CASSSRDREFETQYF. The CDR3 DNA reads TGTGCCAGCAGCTCTCGGGACAGGGAGTTCGAGACCCAGTACTTC.

This chain connects TRBV9 to TRBJ2-1, with 10 bases fitting TRBD2. V was clipped by 4 bases and J by 8 bases; unmatched bases: 6. This CDR3 spans 14 amino acids. Germline V gene lookup returns CDR1 SGDLS and CDR2 YYNGEE. This CDR3 reads CASSIRTSGHEQFF. The CDR3 region has the DNA TGTGCCAGCAGCATCCGGACTAGCGGACATGAGCAGTTCTTC. Full variable domain (outside the CDR3, taken from reference TRBV9 and TRBJ2-1): DSGVTQTPKHLITATGQRVTLRCSPRSGDLSVYWYQQSLDQGLQFLIQYYNGEERAKGNILERFSAQQFPDLHSELNLSSLELGDSALYFCASSIRTSGHEQFFGPGTRLTVL.

The genes are TRBV11-2 and TRBJ2-7, with TRBD2 identical over 9 bases. V shed 0 bases and J 3 bases; nucleotides not matched to a gene: 9. CDR3 length equals 17 residues. Germline V gene sequence: CDR1 SGHAT, CDR2 FQNNGV. The CDR3 loop reads CASSLDGLAGWFYEQYF. CDR3 DNA sequence: TGTGCCAGCAGCTTAGATGGGCTAGCGGGATGGTTCTACGAGCAGTACTTC.

This chain links TRBV7-8 with TRBJ2-7, with 10 bases matching TRBD1. CDR3 length equals 14 residues. Germline CDR1 is SGHVS and CDR2 is FQNEAQ. J lost 6 bases, V lost 5 bases, and 7 bases had no gene match. The CDR3 sequence is CASSLPGQGTEQYF. In DNA, the CDR3 is TGTGCCAGCAGCCTGCCGGGACAGGGGACCGAGCAGTACTTC.

V is TRBV19 and J is TRBJ2-5, with a tentative D call TRBD1 (6 bases). Germline CDR1 is LNHDA and CDR2 is SQIVND (reference sequence). This CDR3 comprises 11 residues. Trimming took off 7 bases at V and 13 bases at J, with 16 bases between the two ends. The CDR3 DNA is TGTGCCAGTACCACAGGGACAAGTAGGTACTTC. It specifies CASTTGTSRYF.

The V and J genes are TRBV6-2 or TRBV6-3 and TRBJ2-1; D is undetermined. Trimming left V 0 bases short and J 13 bases short, with 7 bases between. CDR1 and CDR2 (germline): MNHEY, SVGEGT. This CDR3 spans 11 amino acids. The CDR3 loop is CASSYSFRQFF. CDR3 nucleotide sequence: TGTGCCAGCAGTTACTCCTTCCGTCAGTTCTTC.

The genes are TRBV6-2 or TRBV6-3 and TRBJ1-4; 8 bases agree with TRBD1. Germline lookup yields CDR1 MNHEY and CDR2 SVGEGT. After removal of 5 bases from V and 5 bases from J, the junction contained 7 bases not matched to a gene. The CDR3 is 15 residues long. The CDR3 DNA reads as TGTGCCAGCAGTCTCGGTGGGACAGGAAATGAAAAACTGTTTTTT. Translating gives CASSLGGTGNEKLFF.

The gene calls are TRBV19 and TRBJ1-5, with TRBD1 matching over 8 bases. The germline gives CDR1 LNHDA, CDR2 SQIVND (reference sequence). This CDR3 has 14 amino acids. Trimming cost V 7 bases and J 6 bases; bases outside gene matches: 8. CDR3 amino acids: CASNQGAFSQPQHF. CDR3 in DNA: TGTGCCAGTAATCAGGGGGCTTTTAGTCAGCCCCAGCATTTT.

This chain links TRBV9 with TRBJ2-1; 8 bases agree with TRBD2. Trimming removed 4 bases from V and 9 bases from J; junction bases left unmatched: 15. This CDR3 is 16 amino acids long. Germline CDR1 SGDLS, CDR2 YYNGEE. CDR3 bases: TGTGCCAGCAGCCCCCCCGGGGCGGGAGGTACGTCTGAGCAGTTCTTC. Translating gives CASSPPGAGGTSEQFF.

The table lists this clone with a count of one. CDR3 sequence reads: CASSYSRRGPNYGYTF. CDR3 nucleotide sequence: TGTGCCAGCAGTTACTCGCGAAGGGGGCCTAACTATGGCTACACCTTC. The J gene is TRBJ1-2, the V gene TRBV6-5; 7 bases match TRBD1. The germline V gene has CDR1 MNHEY and CDR2 SVGAGI. CDR3 size: 16 residues. V shed 0 bases and J 0 bases; nucleotides not matched to a gene: 4.

The genes are TRBV4-1 and TRBJ2-7; D call uncertain. Looked up from germline, CDR1 is MGHRA and CDR2 is YSYEKL. Trimming removed 0 bases at V and 3 bases at J, with 9 bases between. This CDR3 spans 14 amino acids. CDR3 amino acids: CASSQDTVLYEQYF. The CDR3 DNA is TGCGCCAGCAGCCAAGATACAGTTCTCTACGAGCAGTACTTC.

The chain couples TRBV9 to TRBJ1-2; D possibly corresponds to TRBD1 (6 bases). Trimming pared 0 bases from V and 2 bases from J, leaving 8 bases between. The CDR3 length is 14 residues. Germline CDR1 SGDLS, CDR2 YYNGEE. In DNA form, the CDR3 reads TGTGCCAGCAGCGTAGACAGGGCCAACTATGGCTACACCTTC. Amino acids: CASSVDRANYGYTF.

CDR3 sequence: CASSQDRRTGGAGEQYF. The CDR3 nucleotides are TGTGCCAGCAGCCAAGATAGACGGACAGGGGGCGCGGGCGAGCAGTACTTC. The rearrangement links TRBV3-1 (or the pseudogene TRBV3-2) to TRBJ2-7; 11 nucleotides line up with TRBD1. This CDR3 has 17 amino acids. The germline V gene encodes CDR1 LGHDT and CDR2 YNNKEL (reference sequence). The ends lost 0 bases at V and 6 bases at J; junction bases unmatched: 10.

The J gene is TRBJ1-3, the V gene TRBV3-1 (or the pseudogene TRBV3-2); 11 bases are shared with TRBD1. The junction had 5 bases not matched to a gene; V was cut back by 1 base and J by 3 bases. CDR1 LGHDT and CDR2 YNNKEL come from the germline V gene (reference sequence). The CDR3 consists of 17 residues. CDR3 nucleotides: TGTGCCAGCAGCCAAGCCCGGACAGGGGGCTTTGGAAACACCATATATTTT. It translates to CASSQARTGGFGNTIYF.

The chain is built from TRBV19 and TRBJ2-7, with D possibly matching TRBD2 (5 bases). V was trimmed by 5 bases and J by 6 bases, leaving 17 bases between them. The CDR3 extends over 14 amino acids. Germline V lookup: CDR1 LNHDA, CDR2 SQIVND (reference sequence). The CDR3 protein is CASSFGIRSFEQYF. CDR3 DNA: TGTGCCAGTAGTTTCGGGATCCGCAGTTTCGAGCAGTACTTC.

The rearrangement uses TRBV29-1 and TRBJ1-4; 8 nucleotides line up with TRBD1. The CDR3 is made up of 16 amino acids. CDR1 is SQVTM and CDR2 is ANQGSEA in the germline V gene. The J segment lost 0 bases and the V segment lost 7 bases, leaving 10 bases of the junction unmatched. CDR3 loop: CSAWTGWGATNEKLFF. CDR3 nucleotides: TGCAGCGCTTGGACAGGGTGGGGTGCAACTAATGAAAAACTGTTTTTT.

This chain uses TRBV2 with TRBJ2-7; maybe TRBD2 (5 bases). The V end lost 4 bases, the J end lost 2 bases, and 15 bases lay between the germline ends. This CDR3 spans 15 amino acids. Looked up from germline, CDR1 is SNHLY and CDR2 is FYNNEI. Here the CDR3 DNA reads TGTGCCAGCAGTGGGAGGCTTGGCGACCCCTACGAGCAGTACTTC. It is translated as CASSGRLGDPYEQYF.